A single sample gave rise to the 15 T cell receptor beta chains below, sequenced in a study of blood T cell repertoires in COVID-19. Sequencing was performed with immunoSEQ multiplex PCR; in TCRdb, only in-frame clones are kept and a portion is missing. The profile shows about 130,000 clones, around 76% of them singletons. Sequenced material: peripheral blood. These receptors were collected from a man at least 80 years old with COVID-19, enrolled during active disease.

The J gene is TRBJ2-7, the V gene TRBV5-1; the match to TRBD1 covers 7 bases. Losses at the gene ends were 4 bases for V and 4 bases for J; bases not matched to a gene: 5. From germline, CDR1 is SGHRS and CDR2 YFSETQ. The CDR3 totals 13 residues. CDR3 nucleotides: TGCGCCAGCAGCAAGGACAGGCAATACGAGCAGTACTTC. Translating it yields CASSKDRQYEQYF.

The chain combines TRBV27 with TRBJ1-1; D possibly corresponds to TRBD1 (5 bases). CDR1 is MNHEY and CDR2 is SMNVEV in the germline V gene (reference sequence). V was clipped by 0 bases and J by 1 base, with 9 bases between them. This CDR3 is 15 amino acids long. The CDR3 protein is CASSLSGGRNTEAFF. CDR3 coding DNA: TGTGCCAGCAGTTTATCGGGGGGGAGGAACACTGAAGCTTTCTTT.

V and J are TRBV4-3 and TRBJ2-7; tentative D call: TRBD1 (6 bases). V was trimmed by 0 bases and J by 6 bases, leaving 12 bases between them. The germline gives CDR1 LGHNA, CDR2 YSLEER. The CDR3 length is 14 residues. This CDR3 is CASSQEAGVVEQYF. The CDR3 bases are TGCGCCAGCAGCCAAGAGGCAGGGGTGGTCGAGCAGTACTTC.

This clone was counted a few times. The chain combines TRBV5-4 with TRBJ2-2; possibly TRBD2 for D (5 bases). The CDR3 covers 15 residues. Germline values: CDR1 SGHNT, CDR2 YYREEE (reference sequence). Trimming stripped 0 bases from V and 2 bases from J, with 8 bases between. The CDR3 here is CASSLAGGNTGELFF. CDR3 DNA: TGTGCCAGCAGCTTGGCCGGAGGAAACACCGGGGAGCTGTTTTTT.

The chain recombines TRBV7-8 with TRBJ2-7; 9 bases line up with TRBD1. The germline gives CDR1 SGHVS, CDR2 FQNEAQ. The trim removed 0 bases at V and 1 base at J, leaving 1 base unmatched. CDR3 length equals 15 residues. The CDR3 DNA follows: TGTGCCAGCAGCTTAGCCGGGACAGGGTCCTACGAGCAGTACTTC. Residues: CASSLAGTGSYEQYF.

The chain is built from TRBV2 and TRBJ1-6; D ambiguous. The CDR3 loop spans 13 amino acids. V shed 8 bases and J shed 7 bases, with 12 bases lying between them. The germline V gene has CDR1 SNHLY and CDR2 FYNNEI. The CDR3 loop is CASLLLLNSPLHF. CDR3 bases: TGTGCCAGCTTGCTGCTACTCAATTCACCCCTCCACTTT.

The chain is built from TRBV6-1 and TRBJ2-7; D may be TRBD2 (7 bases). CDR1 MNHNS and CDR2 SASEGT come from the germline V gene. CDR3 size: 15 residues. V was trimmed by 2 bases and J by 2 bases, leaving 13 bases between them. The CDR3 DNA reads as TGTGCCAGCAGTGAATTAGGGGGGGGGCCCTACGAGCAGTACTTC. Amino acid sequence: CASSELGGGPYEQYF.

This clone was seen more than once but under ten times. The rearrangement uses TRBV5-1 and TRBJ2-5, with TRBD2 matching over 14 bases. CDR3 length: 16 residues. The V gene end was trimmed by 5 bases and the J gene end by 5 bases; junction bases not matched to a gene: 8. The germline V gene encodes CDR1 SGHRS and CDR2 YFSETQ. The CDR3 nucleotides read TGCGCCAGCAGATCGGGACTAGCGGGAGAGGGGGAGACCCAGTACTTC. This translates into CASRSGLAGEGETQYF.

This chain joins TRBV6-8 and TRBJ2-3, with D unresolved. CDR3 length: 15 amino acids. CDR1 and CDR2 (germline): MNHGY, SAAAGT. V lost 6 bases, J lost 1 base, and 14 bases lay in between. CDR3 sequence: CASSHSRLRTDTQYF. The CDR3 nucleotides are TGTGCCAGCAGCCATAGCCGCTTACGCACAGATACGCAGTATTTT.

This chain connects TRBV5-1 to TRBJ2-3; TRBD1 matches at 7 bases. V gave up 8 bases and J gave up 0 bases; unmatched junction bases: 3. CDR3 length: 13 residues. Germline V lookup: CDR1 SGHRS, CDR2 YFSETQ. Here the CDR3 DNA reads TGCGCCAGTGGGACAGTGAGCACAGATACGCAGTATTTT. Its translation is CASGTVSTDTQYF.

This clone has more than one count but fewer than ten. Additional DNA sequences in this sample encode the identical CDR3. This chain connects TRBV5-1 to TRBJ1-1; D call uncertain. Germline V gene sequence: CDR1 SGHRS, CDR2 YFSETQ. The CDR3 length is 13 residues. V lost 2 bases, J lost 1 base, and 6 bases lay in between. The DNA for the CDR3 is TGCGCCAGCAGCTTTTCGGGGAACACTGAAGCTTTCTTT. Protein product: CASSFSGNTEAFF.

The sample holds a few counts of this clone. The rearrangement links TRBV19 to TRBJ1-1, with D hard to call. The CDR3 is 15 residues long. Germline V gene sequence: CDR1 LNHDA, CDR2 SQIVND (reference sequence). The ends were cut back, 3 bases at V and 0 bases at J, with 11 bases in the middle. The CDR3 sequence: CASSMAWSMNTEAFF. The CDR3 DNA reads TGTGCCAGTAGTATGGCTTGGAGCATGAACACTGAAGCTTTCTTT. The full variable domain, its missing parts supplied by reference TRBV19 and TRBJ1-1, is DGGITQSPKYLFRKEGQNVTLSCEQNLNHDAMYWYRQDPGQGLRLIYYSQIVNDFQKGDIAEGYSVSREKKESFPLTVTSAQKNPTAFYLCASSMAWSMNTEAFFGQGTRLTVV.

The chain links TRBV6-5 to TRBJ2-2; the D gene is possibly TRBD1 (5 bases). The CDR3 sequence is 14 residues long. Germline V gene data show CDR1 as MNHEY and CDR2 as SVGAGI. Trimming took 7 bases from V and 5 from J, leaving 14 bases between them. Here the CDR3 DNA reads TGTGCCAGCACTCGAGAAGGGGAAACCGGGGAGCTGTTTTTT. Translated, it gives CASTREGETGELFF.

V and J are TRBV29-1 and TRBJ2-2, with D unclear. V lost 3 bases, J lost 6 bases, and 14 bases lay in between. Germline V gives CDR1 SQVTM, CDR2 ANQGSEA. This CDR3 comprises 14 residues. CDR3: CSVERVDTPGELFF. CDR3 nucleotide sequence: TGCAGCGTTGAGCGAGTCGACACTCCCGGGGAGCTGTTTTTT.

The chain links TRBV29-1 to TRBJ1-1; TRBD1 agrees at 8 bases. Germline V gene data show CDR1 as SQVTM and CDR2 as ANQGSEA. This CDR3 contains 13 residues. J gave up 4 bases and V 3 bases, and 4 bases lay outside the gene matches. The CDR3 DNA is TGCAGCGTTGACAGGGGGCCGACCACTGAAGCTTTCTTT. It specifies CSVDRGPTTEAFF. Variable domain in full (rest from reference TRBV29-1 and TRBJ1-1): SAVISQKPSRDICQRGTSLTIQCQVDSQVTMMFWYRQQPGQSLTLIATANQGSEATYESGFVIDKFPISRPNLTFSTLTVSNMSPEDSSIYLCSVDRGPTTEAFFGQGTRLTVV.